Each of the 29 T cell receptor beta chains below was sequenced from the same sample in a study of shared clonotypes between healthy human individuals. The table came from immunoSEQ multiplex PCR; TCRdb's copy has only in-frame clones and leaves some out. The sample has around 2.5 million clones, approximately 93% seen once. The sequenced sample was naive CD4+ T cells from PBMCs. As to subset: CD45RA+ positively selected. These receptors all come from a man between 18 and 29 years old in good health. Some clones in this sample may be carry-over from other donors' samples.

The chain joins TRBV4-2 to TRBJ2-3, with D unresolved. The CDR3 loop spans 15 amino acids. Trimming pared 5 bases from V and 6 bases from J, leaving 18 bases between. Germline V gene lookup returns CDR1 LGHNA and CDR2 YNFKEQ. CDR3 sequence: CASSTQAPSGDTQYF. The DNA for the CDR3 is TGTGCCAGCAGCACCCAGGCACCGTCCGGGGATACGCAGTATTTT.

The J gene is TRBJ2-5, the V gene TRBV4-1, with D perhaps matching TRBD1 or TRBD2 (5 bases each). Germline V CDR1 and CDR2: MGHRA, YSYEKL. V lost 0 bases and J 5 bases, leaving 16 bases between the germline ends. The length of the CDR3 is 16 residues. CDR3 region: CASSQDSKGRGETQYF. The DNA for the CDR3 is TGCGCCAGCAGCCAAGATAGTAAGGGGAGAGGGGAGACCCAGTACTTC.

The CDR3 DNA is TGTGCCAGCAGCTCAATAGCGGGAGGGCCCTACGAGCAGTACTTC. This codes for CASSSIAGGPYEQYF. The rearrangement links TRBV7-3 to TRBJ2-5; the match to TRBD2 covers 11 bases. The DNA matches TRBJ2-7 better at its end, which makes the J call doubtful. Germline V gives CDR1 SGHTA, CDR2 FQGTGA. The CDR3 sequence is 15 residues long.

This chain uses TRBV5-1 with TRBJ2-1; 10 positions agree with TRBD2. Germline values: CDR1 SGHRS, CDR2 YFSETQ. This CDR3 is 16 amino acids long. The junction had 8 bases not matched to a gene; V was cut back by 4 bases and J by 4 bases. CDR3 region: CASSERPSGSYNEQFF. The CDR3 coding sequence is TGCGCCAGCAGCGAGAGACCTAGCGGGAGTTACAATGAGCAGTTCTTC.

V is TRBV15 and J is TRBJ2-7; D perhaps matches TRBD1 (6 bases). Germline values: CDR1 LNHNV, CDR2 YYDKDF (reference sequence). The CDR3 totals 16 residues. Trimming took off 3 bases at V and 2 bases at J, with 17 bases between the two ends. CDR3 sequence: CATSSLGGITPYEQYF. DNA of the CDR3: TGTGCCACCAGCAGCCTAGGGGGAATAACTCCCTACGAGCAGTACTTC.

The chain recombines TRBV28 with TRBJ2-7; D is possibly TRBD2 (6 bases). The germline V gene has CDR1 MDHEN and CDR2 SYDVKM. This CDR3 region has 13 residues. V was clipped by 3 bases and J by 2 bases, with 8 bases between them. The CDR3 is CASSFSGPYEQYF. In DNA, the CDR3 is TGTGCCAGCAGTTTTAGCGGACCCTACGAGCAGTACTTC.

The rearrangement links TRBV30 to TRBJ1-4, with 7 bases matching TRBD1. The CDR3 loop spans 18 amino acids. The V and J ends lost 0 bases and 5 bases, in that order; junction bases with no gene match: 15. Germline CDR1 is GTSNPN and CDR2 is SVGIG (reference sequence). The CDR3 DNA follows: TGTGCCTGGAGTGTACCCGGGACAGCAATCGGGGTAAATGAAAAACTGTTTTTT. Its protein is CAWSVPGTAIGVNEKLFF.

This clone was seen only a few times. Other DNA sequences from this sample encode an identical CDR3 as well. V is TRBV5-1 and J is TRBJ1-5, with D hard to call. CDR3 length equals 14 residues. Germline V CDR1 and CDR2: SGHRS, YFSETQ. V was cut by 0 bases and J by 2 bases, with 6 bases left in between. Written as DNA, the CDR3 is TGCGCCAGCAGCTTGGGGTCAGGCAATCAGCCCCAGCATTTT. Protein: CASSLGSGNQPQHF.

The J gene is TRBJ2-2, the V gene TRBV5-1; TRBD1 is a possible D gene (7 bases). Germline loops: CDR1 SGHRS, CDR2 YFSETQ. V dropped 0 bases and J dropped 5 bases, with 17 bases sitting between them. There are 17 residues in the CDR3. CDR3 protein: CASSLAPRAGGTGELFF. The CDR3 coding sequence is TGCGCCAGCAGCTTGGCCCCGAGGGCAGGGGGGACCGGGGAGCTGTTTTTT.

The gene calls are TRBV7-8 and TRBJ1-1, with 7 bases aligning to TRBD1. The CDR3 runs to 12 residues. CDR1 SGHVS and CDR2 FQNEAQ come from the germline V gene. With V trimmed by 5 bases and J by 11 bases, 8 bases remained unmatched. This CDR3 reads CASSPDRAGAFF. The CDR3 DNA sequence: TGTGCCAGCAGCCCCGACAGGGCAGGGGCTTTCTTT. The full variable domain, rest sourced from reference TRBV7-8 and TRBJ1-1, is GAGVSQSPRYKVAKRGQDVALRCDPISGHVSLFWYQQALGQGPEFLTYFQNEAQLDKSGLPSDRFFAERPEGSVSTLKIQRTQQEDSAVYLCASSPDRAGAFFGQGTRLTVV.

This chain joins TRBV27 and TRBJ1-6; 12 bases fit TRBD1. Germline CDR1 reads MNHEY; CDR2 reads SMNVEV (reference sequence). Germline trimming cut 5 bases from V and 9 bases from J; bases unmatched to any gene: 5. The CDR3 is 15 amino acids. This CDR3 is CASSLGQGASSPLHF. DNA for the CDR3: TGTGCCAGCAGTCTGGGACAGGGGGCTTCTTCACCCCTCCACTTT.

The rearrangement links TRBV28 to TRBJ2-6; D may be TRBD2 (6 bases). The V gene lost 7 bases and the J gene lost 2 bases, with 12 bases spanning the gap. Germline V CDR1 and CDR2: MDHEN, SYDVKM. The CDR3 runs 15 residues. The CDR3 DNA reads TGTGCCAGCACAGCAGGGAGGCCTGGGGCCAACGTCCTGACTTTC. Translating it yields CASTAGRPGANVLTF.

The chain couples TRBV6-5 to TRBJ1-1; D call uncertain. V lost 7 bases, J lost 3 bases, and 6 bases lay in between. Looked up from germline, CDR1 is MNHEY and CDR2 is SVGAGI. This CDR3 comprises 11 residues. The CDR3 sequence: CASIGYTEAFF. CDR3 coding DNA: TGTGCCAGCATAGGGTACACTGAAGCTTTCTTT.

Remarks on this clone: Without the conserved terminal phenylalanine or tryptophan, this CDR3 likely stems from a read error. The V call is TRBV7-9, the J call TRBJ2-7, with TRBD1 as a possible D gene (5 bases). CDR1 SEHNR and CDR2 FQNEAQ come from the germline V gene (reference sequence). CDR3 size: 13 residues. V shed 6 bases and J shed 3 bases, with 12 bases lying between them. CDR3 coding DNA: TGTGCCAGCAGTCTCAGGGTTGGCTACGAGCAGTACCTC. This sequence encodes CASSLRVGYEQYL.

The chain has TRBV27 and TRBJ2-1; D is uncertain. The germline gives CDR1 MNHEY, CDR2 SMNVEV (reference sequence). Trimming stripped 5 bases from V and 3 bases from J, with 11 bases between. The CDR3 is 14 residues long. Written as DNA, the CDR3 is TGTGCCAGCAGTCCAGCGACACTCTACAATGAGCAGTTCTTC. Translation: CASSPATLYNEQFF.

The CDR3 is CASSYSRDYNEQFF. The CDR3 DNA reads as TGTGCCAGCAGTTACTCGAGGGACTACAATGAGCAGTTCTTC. The chain recombines TRBV6-6 with TRBJ2-1, with a weak D call TRBD2 (5 bases). This CDR3 is 14 amino acids long. Germline V gives CDR1 MNHNY, CDR2 SVGAGI (reference sequence). The V and J ends lost 0 bases and 3 bases respectively, with 6 bases between them.

The rearrangement links TRBV5-1 to TRBJ1-6; D unclear. CDR3 length: 12 residues. The germline V gene has CDR1 SGHRS and CDR2 YFSETQ. The V and J ends lost 4 bases and 5 bases respectively, with 4 bases between them. The CDR3: CASSTNNSPLHF. The CDR3, as DNA: TGCGCCAGCAGCACGAATAATTCACCCCTCCACTTT. Filled out from reference TRBV5-1 and TRBJ1-6, the complete variable domain reads KAGVTQTPRYLIKTRGQQVTLSCSPISGHRSVSWYQQTPGQGLQFLFEYFSETQRNKGNFPGRFSGRQFSNSRSEMNVSTLELGDSALYLCASSTNNSPLHFGNGTRLTVT.

The rearrangement joins TRBV20-1 to TRBJ2-7; either TRBD1 or TRBD2 may supply D (5 bases each). This CDR3 spans 11 amino acids. Deletions cut 5 bases from V and 9 bases from J, with 14 bases between. Germline CDR1 and CDR2: DFQATT and SNEGSKA (reference sequence). CDR3 residues: CSAGDPLGQYF. The DNA of the CDR3 is TGCAGTGCTGGGGACCCCCTAGGGCAGTACTTC.

This clone was seen just once. The chain employs TRBV9 and TRBJ2-5, with 7 bases lining up with TRBD1. Germline V CDR1 and CDR2: SGDLS, YYNGEE. The CDR3 loop spans 14 amino acids. V lost 3 bases to trimming and J lost 8 bases; unmatched junction nucleotides: 10. CDR3 in amino acids: CASSATGPDGTQYF. CDR3 sequence (DNA): TGTGCCAGCAGCGCGACAGGGCCTGATGGCACCCAGTACTTC.

Regarding this clone: The same CDR3 is also encoded by other DNA sequences in this sample. J is TRBJ1-5 and V is TRBV19; D gene unclear. This CDR3 has 12 residues. Germline V lookup: CDR1 LNHDA, CDR2 SQIVND (reference sequence). Trimming cost V 4 bases and J 2 bases, with 3 bases left between them. CDR3 region: CASSKGNQPQHF. The CDR3 DNA follows: TGTGCCAGTAGTAAAGGCAATCAGCCCCAGCATTTT.

The J gene is TRBJ1-5, the V gene TRBV19; TRBD1 aligns across 9 bases. The J segment lost 0 bases and the V segment lost 7 bases, leaving 7 bases of the junction unmatched. Germline V lookup: CDR1 LNHDA, CDR2 SQIVND (reference sequence). CDR3 length: 16 residues. CDR3 nucleotides: TGTGCCAGTACCATTGGGACAGGGCATAGCAATCAGCCCCAGCATTTT. It translates to CASTIGTGHSNQPQHF. The full variable domain, rest sourced from reference TRBV19 and TRBJ1-5, is DGGITQSPKYLFRKEGQNVTLSCEQNLNHDAMYWYRQDPGQGLRLIYYSQIVNDFQKGDIAEGYSVSREKKESFPLTVTSAQKNPTAFYLCASTIGTGHSNQPQHFGDGTRLSIL.

This clone was recorded once. This rearrangement joins TRBV7-2 to TRBJ2-1, with TRBD2 identical over 11 bases. Trimming at V came to 5 bases and at J to 3 bases, leaving 12 bases not matched to a gene. The CDR3 length is 18 residues. CDR1 and CDR2 (germline): SGHTA, FQGNSA. This CDR3 is CASSPKHPGTSGYNEQFF. The CDR3 nucleotides are TGTGCCAGCAGCCCAAAGCACCCCGGGACTAGCGGCTACAATGAGCAGTTCTTC.

This chain connects TRBV5-3 to TRBJ2-5; possibly TRBD2 for D (6 bases). TRBV5-3 is labeled an ORF, and its function is uncertain. This CDR3 contains 20 residues. V was shortened by 0 bases and J by 5 bases, with 29 bases between the two germline ends. The CDR3: CARSLGEDGVSICTKETQYF. In nucleotides, the CDR3 is TGTGCCAGAAGCTTGGGGGAGGACGGGGTATCCATTTGTACCAAGGAGACCCAGTACTTC.

The chain uses TRBV6-5 and TRBJ1-1; 10 bases line up with TRBD1. The ends lost 2 bases at V and 6 bases at J; junction bases unmatched: 3. The CDR3 loop spans 14 amino acids. The germline CDR1 and CDR2 sequences are MNHEY and SVGAGI. This CDR3 reads CASSYRTGGAEAFF. CDR3 coding DNA: TGTGCCAGCAGTTACCGGACAGGGGGGGCTGAAGCTTTCTTT.

The chain carries TRBV5-1 and TRBJ2-2, with D possibly matching TRBD2 (6 bases). The germline V and J ends were trimmed by 4 bases and 0 bases, with 13 bases remaining between them. Germline V gene lookup returns CDR1 SGHRS and CDR2 YFSETQ. The CDR3 sequence is 16 residues long. The CDR3 nucleotides are TGCGCCAGCAGCCTGTGGCGGGGATCGAACACCGGGGAGCTGTTTTTT. Residues: CASSLWRGSNTGELFF.

The gene calls are TRBV28 and TRBJ2-1; 7 nucleotides align to TRBD2. The CDR3 totals 15 residues. Losses at the gene ends were 6 bases for V and 4 bases for J; bases not matched to a gene: 9. Germline-derived CDR1 and CDR2 are MDHEN and SYDVKM. Here the CDR3 reads CASRPRDYFYNEQFF. In DNA, the CDR3 is TGTGCCAGCAGGCCCCGGGACTACTTTTACAATGAGCAGTTCTTC.

This clone was seen only once. The J gene is TRBJ2-5, the V gene TRBV6-1, with 14 bases identical to TRBD2. CDR1 MNHNS and CDR2 SASEGT come from the germline V gene. The ends lost 4 bases at V and 5 bases at J; junction bases unmatched: 12. CDR3 length: 18 residues. For the CDR3, the DNA is TGTGCCAGCAGTGGGGGGTTGACTAGCGGGAGGGAGGGGGAGACCCAGTACTTC. It encodes CASSGGLTSGREGETQYF.

The chain uses TRBV6-5 and TRBJ1-1; tentative D call: TRBD1 (5 bases). This CDR3 region has 15 residues. V lost 6 bases and J 1 base, leaving 15 bases between the germline ends. Germline values: CDR1 MNHEY, CDR2 SVGAGI. This CDR3 reads CASSMTRQQNTEAFF. CDR3 nucleotides: TGTGCCAGCAGCATGACCAGACAGCAGAACACTGAAGCTTTCTTT.

This clone was counted once. The rearrangement links TRBV6-1 to TRBJ1-4; the D gene is possibly TRBD1 (5 bases). The CDR3 is made up of 14 amino acids. Germline CDR1 reads MNHNS; CDR2 reads SASEGT. Trimming took off 6 bases at V and 0 bases at J, with 8 bases between the two ends. CDR3 protein: CASSLGATNEKLFF. The CDR3 DNA reads as TGTGCCAGCAGCCTGGGGGCAACTAATGAAAAACTGTTTTTT.